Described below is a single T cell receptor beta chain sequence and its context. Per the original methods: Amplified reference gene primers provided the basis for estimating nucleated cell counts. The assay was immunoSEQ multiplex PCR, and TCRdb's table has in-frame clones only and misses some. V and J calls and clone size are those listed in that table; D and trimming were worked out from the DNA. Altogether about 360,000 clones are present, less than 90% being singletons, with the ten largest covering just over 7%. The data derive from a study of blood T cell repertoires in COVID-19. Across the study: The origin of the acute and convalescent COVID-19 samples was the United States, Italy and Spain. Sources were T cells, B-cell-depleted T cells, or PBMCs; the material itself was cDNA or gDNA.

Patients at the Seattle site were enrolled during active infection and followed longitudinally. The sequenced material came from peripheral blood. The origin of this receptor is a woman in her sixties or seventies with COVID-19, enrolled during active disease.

The CDR3 loop is CASSPGGARGQPQHF. The DNA of the CDR3 is TGTGCCAGCAGCCCCGGAGGAGCCCGCGGGCAGCCCCAGCATTTT. V is TRBV9 and J is TRBJ1-5; D uncertain. The CDR3 has 15 residues. Germline-derived CDR1 and CDR2 are SGDLS and YYNGEE. Deletions cut 4 bases from V and 7 bases from J, with 18 bases between.